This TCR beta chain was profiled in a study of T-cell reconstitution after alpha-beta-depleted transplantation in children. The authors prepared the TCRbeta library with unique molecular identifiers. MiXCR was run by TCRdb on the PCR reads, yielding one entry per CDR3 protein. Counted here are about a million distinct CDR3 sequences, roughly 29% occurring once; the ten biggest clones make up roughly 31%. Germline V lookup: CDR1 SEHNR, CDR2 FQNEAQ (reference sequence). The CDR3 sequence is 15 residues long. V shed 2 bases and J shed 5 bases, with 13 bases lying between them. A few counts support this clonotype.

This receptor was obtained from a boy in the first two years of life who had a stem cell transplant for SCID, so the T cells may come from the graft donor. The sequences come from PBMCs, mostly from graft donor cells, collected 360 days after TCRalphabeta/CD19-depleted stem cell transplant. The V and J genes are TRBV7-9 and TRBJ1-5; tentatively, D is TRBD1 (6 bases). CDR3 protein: CASSLMGAEYQPQHF. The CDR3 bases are TGTGCCAGCAGCTTAATGGGGGCGGAATATCAGCCCCAGCATTTT. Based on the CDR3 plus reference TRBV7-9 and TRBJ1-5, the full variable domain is DTGVSQNPRHKITKRGQNVTFRCDPISEHNRLYWYRQTLGQGPEFLTYFQNEAQLEKSRLLSDRFSAERPKGSFSTLEIQRTEQGDSAMYLCASSLMGAEYQPQHFGDGTRLSIL.